Sequencing of this TCR beta chain was carried out in a study of blood T cell repertoires in COVID-19. Turning to the study itself: The study drew acute and convalescent COVID-19 samples from the United States, Italy and Spain. T cells, B-cell-depleted T cells, or PBMCs provided the cDNA or gDNA that served as material.

CDR1 is LNHNV, CDR2 YYDKDF, per germline (reference sequence). The CDR3 runs to 15 residues. J lost 5 bases, V lost 0 bases, and 3 bases had no gene match. In the source study's methods: Amplification of reference gene primers was used by the study to estimate nucleated cell counts. Profiled with immunoSEQ multiplex PCR; TCRdb holds only in-frame clones, not every one. The V and J calls and clone size are taken from that table; D and trimming were inferred from the DNA. Of under 250,000 clones listed, about 86% are singletons. What was sequenced was peripheral blood. The origin of this receptor is a woman aged 45 to 65 with acute or convalescent COVID-19. V is TRBV15 and J is TRBJ1-2, with 10 bases lining up with TRBD1. The CDR3 coding sequence is TGTGCCACCAGCAGAGATCAGGGACAGGGGTATGGCTACACCTTC. Its translation: CATSRDQGQGYGYTF.